This T cell receptor (beta chain) was sequenced in a study of blood T cell repertoires in COVID-19. Authors' processing steps: Using reference gene primer amplification, nucleated cell counts were estimated. Clones were read by immunoSEQ multiplex PCR, and TCRdb kept only the in-frame ones, dropping some. From that table come the V and J calls and clone size; the DNA was used to work out D and trimming. This table holds tens of thousands of clones, approximately 89% found once. This CDR3 has 12 residues. V was pared by 8 bases and J by 7 bases, with 11 bases between. Germline CDR1 is SGHTA and CDR2 is FQGNSA.

This chain uses TRBV7-2 with TRBJ2-2, with TRBD2 as a possible D gene (5 bases). The clonotype was recovered from a man of 80 years or more with acute or convalescent COVID-19. The source material was peripheral blood. The CDR3 bases are TGTGCCAGCGCGAGCGGTTACGGGGAGCTGTTTTTT. Amino acids: CASASGYGELFF.